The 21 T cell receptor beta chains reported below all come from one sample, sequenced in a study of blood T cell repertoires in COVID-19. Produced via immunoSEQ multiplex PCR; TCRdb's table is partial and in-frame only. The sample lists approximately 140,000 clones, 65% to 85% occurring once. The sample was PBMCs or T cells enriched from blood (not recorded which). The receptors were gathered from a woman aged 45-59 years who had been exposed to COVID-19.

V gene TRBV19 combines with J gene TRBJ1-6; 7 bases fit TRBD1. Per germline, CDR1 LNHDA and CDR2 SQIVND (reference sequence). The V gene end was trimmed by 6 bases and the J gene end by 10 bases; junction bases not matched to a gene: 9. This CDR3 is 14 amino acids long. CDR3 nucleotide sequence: TGTGCCAGTAGCACGGGACAGACGAACTCACCCCTCCACTTT. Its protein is CASSTGQTNSPLHF.

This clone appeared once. The CDR3 DNA sequence: TGTGCCAGCAGCCAACAGAGACAGGCTCAAGCCAAAAACATTCAGTACTTC. This gives the protein CASSQQRQAQAKNIQYF. This sequence joins TRBV3-1 (or the pseudogene TRBV3-2) and TRBJ2-4; D is perhaps TRBD1 (6 bases). Looked up from germline, CDR1 is LGHDT and CDR2 is YNNKEL (reference sequence). This CDR3 contains 17 residues. Trimming shortened V by 2 bases and J by 0 bases, and 14 bases separated the two germline ends.

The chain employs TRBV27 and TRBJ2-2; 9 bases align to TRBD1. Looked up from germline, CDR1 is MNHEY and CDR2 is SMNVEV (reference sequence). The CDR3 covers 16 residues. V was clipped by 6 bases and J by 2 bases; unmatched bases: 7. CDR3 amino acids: CASRETGQGNTGELFF. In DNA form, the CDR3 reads TGTGCCAGCAGGGAAACGGGACAGGGTAACACCGGGGAGCTGTTTTTT.

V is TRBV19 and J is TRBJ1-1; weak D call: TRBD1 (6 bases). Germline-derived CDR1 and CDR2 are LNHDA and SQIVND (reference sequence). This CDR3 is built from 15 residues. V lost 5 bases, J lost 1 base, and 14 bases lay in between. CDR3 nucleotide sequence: TGTGCCAGTAGTCCCGGGGACACCGAGAACACTGAAGCTTTCTTT. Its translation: CASSPGDTENTEAFF.

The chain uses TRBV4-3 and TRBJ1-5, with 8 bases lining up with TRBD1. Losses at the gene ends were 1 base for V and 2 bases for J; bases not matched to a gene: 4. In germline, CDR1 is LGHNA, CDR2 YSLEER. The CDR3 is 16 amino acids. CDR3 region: CASSQGTGMGNQPQHF. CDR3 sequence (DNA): TGCGCCAGCAGCCAAGGGACAGGGATGGGCAATCAGCCCCAGCATTTT.

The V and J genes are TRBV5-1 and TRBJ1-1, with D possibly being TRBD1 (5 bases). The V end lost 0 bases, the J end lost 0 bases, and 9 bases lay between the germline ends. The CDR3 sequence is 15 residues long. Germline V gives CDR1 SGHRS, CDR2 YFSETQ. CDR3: CASSLAGKVNTEAFF. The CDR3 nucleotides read TGCGCCAGCAGCTTGGCAGGGAAGGTGAACACTGAAGCTTTCTTT.

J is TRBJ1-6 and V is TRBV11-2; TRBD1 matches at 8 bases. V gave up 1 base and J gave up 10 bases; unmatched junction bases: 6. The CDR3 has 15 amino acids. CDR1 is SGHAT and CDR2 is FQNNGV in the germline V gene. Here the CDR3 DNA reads TGTGCCAGCAGCTTAGCCGCAGGGGGCGGCTCACCCCTCCACTTT. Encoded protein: CASSLAAGGGSPLHF.

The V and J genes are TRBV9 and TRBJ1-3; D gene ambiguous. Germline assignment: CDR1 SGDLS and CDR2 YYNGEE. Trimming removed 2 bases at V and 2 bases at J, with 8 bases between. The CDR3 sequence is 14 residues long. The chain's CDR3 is CASSVGSTGNTIYF. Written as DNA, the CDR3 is TGTGCCAGCAGCGTGGGCAGTACTGGAAACACCATATATTTT.

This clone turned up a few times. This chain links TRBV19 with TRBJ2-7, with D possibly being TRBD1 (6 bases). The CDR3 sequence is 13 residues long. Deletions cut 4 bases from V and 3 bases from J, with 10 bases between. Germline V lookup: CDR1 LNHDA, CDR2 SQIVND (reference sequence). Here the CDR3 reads CASSTETGYEQYF. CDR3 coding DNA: TGTGCCAGTAGTACCGAGACAGGCTACGAGCAGTACTTC.

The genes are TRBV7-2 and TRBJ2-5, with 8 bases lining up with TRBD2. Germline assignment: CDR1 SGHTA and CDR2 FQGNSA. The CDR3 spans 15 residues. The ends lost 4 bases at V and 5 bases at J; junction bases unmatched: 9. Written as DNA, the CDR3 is TGTGCCAGCAGCTCGAGCGGGGGAAGGGGGGAGACCCAGTACTTC. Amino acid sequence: CASSSSGGRGETQYF.

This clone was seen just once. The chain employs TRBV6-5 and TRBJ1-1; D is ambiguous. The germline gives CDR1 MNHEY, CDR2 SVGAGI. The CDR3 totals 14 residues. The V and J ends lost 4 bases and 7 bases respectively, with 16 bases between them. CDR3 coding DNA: TGTGCCAGCAGTTTGTCAGGCCCCGGAGGTGAAGCTTTCTTT. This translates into CASSLSGPGGEAFF.

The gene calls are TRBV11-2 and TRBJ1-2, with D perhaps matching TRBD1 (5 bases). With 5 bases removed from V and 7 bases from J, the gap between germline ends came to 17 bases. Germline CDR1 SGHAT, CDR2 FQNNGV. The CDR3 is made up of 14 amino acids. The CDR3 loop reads CASSPSPTGVGYTF. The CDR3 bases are TGTGCCAGCAGCCCTAGTCCGACGGGGGTTGGCTACACCTTC.

CDR3 DNA sequence: TGCGCCAGCAGCCAAGGTGGGGCCACCTGGGCCGGGGAGCTGTTTTTT. This gives the protein CASSQGGATWAGELFF. The V and J genes are TRBV4-3 and TRBJ2-2; TRBD1 is a possible D gene (5 bases). Germline lookup yields CDR1 LGHNA and CDR2 YSLEER. The CDR3 is made up of 16 amino acids. V dropped 1 base and J dropped 6 bases, with 15 bases sitting between them.

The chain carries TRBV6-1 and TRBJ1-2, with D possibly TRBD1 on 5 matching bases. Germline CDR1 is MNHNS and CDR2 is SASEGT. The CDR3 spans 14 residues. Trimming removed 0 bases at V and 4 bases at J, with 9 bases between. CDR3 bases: TGTGCCAGCAGTGAAGCAACAGGTGGCTATGGCTACACCTTC. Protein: CASSEATGGYGYTF.

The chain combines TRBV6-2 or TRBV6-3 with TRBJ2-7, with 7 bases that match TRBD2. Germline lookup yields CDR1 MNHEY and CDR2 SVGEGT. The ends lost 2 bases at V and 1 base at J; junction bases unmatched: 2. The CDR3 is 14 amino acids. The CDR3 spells CASSYVGGSYEQYF. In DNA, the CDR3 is TGTGCCAGCAGTTACGTGGGAGGGTCCTACGAGCAGTACTTC.

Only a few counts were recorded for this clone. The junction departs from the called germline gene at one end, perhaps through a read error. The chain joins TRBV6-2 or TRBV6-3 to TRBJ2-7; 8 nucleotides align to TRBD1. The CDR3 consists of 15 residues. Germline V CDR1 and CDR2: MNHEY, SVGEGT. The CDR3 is CASSYLGTGAYKQYF. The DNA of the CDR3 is TGTGCCAGCAGTTACCTCGGGACAGGAGCCTACAAGCAGTACTTC.

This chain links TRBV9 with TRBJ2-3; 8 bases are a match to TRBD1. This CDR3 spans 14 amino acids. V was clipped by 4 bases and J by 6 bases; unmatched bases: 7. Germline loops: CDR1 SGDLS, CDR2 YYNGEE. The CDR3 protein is CASSPDRGYDTQYF. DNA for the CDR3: TGTGCCAGCAGCCCCGACAGGGGTTACGATACGCAGTATTTT.

CDR3 amino acids: CATSRARYHEQYF. The CDR3 DNA follows: TGTGCCACCAGCAGAGCTAGGTACCACGAGCAGTACTTC. The chain is built from TRBV15 and TRBJ2-7, with D hard to call. The length of the CDR3 is 13 residues. The germline gives CDR1 LNHNV, CDR2 YYDKDF (reference sequence). Trimming removed 1 base at V and 5 bases at J, with 9 bases between. Combining the CDR3 with reference TRBV15 and TRBJ2-7 gives the whole variable domain DAMVIQNPRYQVTQFGKPVTLSCSQTLNHNVMYWYQQKSSQAPKLLFHYYDKDFNNEADTPDNFQSRRPNTSFCFLDIRSPGLGDTAMYLCATSRARYHEQYFGPGTRLTVT.

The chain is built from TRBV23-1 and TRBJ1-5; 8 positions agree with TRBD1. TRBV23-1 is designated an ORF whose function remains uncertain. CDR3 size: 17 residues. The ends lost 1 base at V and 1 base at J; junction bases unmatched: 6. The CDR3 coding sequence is TGCGCCAGCAGTCAATTGGCAGGGGGCAGGAGCAATCAGCCCCAGCATTTT. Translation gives CASSQLAGGRSNQPQHF.

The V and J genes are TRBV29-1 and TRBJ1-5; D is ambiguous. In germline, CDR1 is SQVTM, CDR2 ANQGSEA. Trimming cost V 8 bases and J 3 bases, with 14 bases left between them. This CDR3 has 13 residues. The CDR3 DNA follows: TGCAGCCTTGCGGACGGGGACAATCAGCCCCAGCATTTT. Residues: CSLADGDNQPQHF.

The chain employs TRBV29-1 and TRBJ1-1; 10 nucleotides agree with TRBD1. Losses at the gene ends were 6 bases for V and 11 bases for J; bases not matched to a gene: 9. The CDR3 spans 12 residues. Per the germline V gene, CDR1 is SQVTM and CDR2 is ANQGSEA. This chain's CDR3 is CSVGGQGEMAFF. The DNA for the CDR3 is TGCAGCGTGGGTGGACAGGGGGAGATGGCTTTCTTT.